This T cell receptor (beta chain) was observed in a study of PD-1 blockade in mismatch repair-deficient tumors. Background on the study: Patients had around twelve mismatch repair-deficient cancer types, all previously treated and progressing. Study-wide findings and caveats: After pembrolizumab, tumor-resident clones rose rapidly, then generally contracted before radiologic responses.

For this clone: Its target is unknown.

Every patient had mismatch repair deficiency by PCR or immunohistochemistry. TCR sequencing covered three patients who responded to pembrolizumab. The junction had 2 bases not matched to a gene; V was cut back by 2 bases and J by 2 bases. Germline CDR1 and CDR2: SQVTM and ANQGSEA. The CDR3 has 14 amino acids. Using immunoSEQ multiplex PCR, the repertoire was profiled, and TCRdb retains in-frame clones only, with some absent. In the table there are 75,000 to 80,000 clones, roughly 80% of which are singletons. This sequence was found in an adult with mismatch repair-deficient cancer. The sequenced sample was peripheral blood, obtained 44 weeks after starting pembrolizumab. The rearrangement uses TRBV29-1 and TRBJ2-7; 11 bases align to TRBD2. The CDR3 here is CSVELAGGAYEQYF. The CDR3 region has the DNA TGCAGCGTTGAACTAGCGGGAGGTGCCTACGAGCAGTACTTC.